This is a list of T cell receptor beta chains from one sample in a study of cytomegalovirus exposure and HLA in healthy donors. Here immunoSEQ multiplex PCR was the method, and the copy in TCRdb shows in-frame clones only, minus some. This sample has about 180,000 clones, with 75% to 85% found just once. Sequenced input: PBMCs. The source is a man younger than 35 in good health and CMV-seronegative. CDR3s include the opening cysteine and the closing phenylalanine or tryptophan. The D gene is left open where the match is weak. Rows may omit the clone size; those that give it use once, few, many or a size class.

size	J	V	D	DNA	CDR3
-	TRBJ2-5	TRBV5-1	-	TGCGCCAGCAGGGCCACAGGGGGGGCTGGAGAGACCCAGTACTTC	CASRATGGAGETQYF
-	TRBJ2-7	TRBV7-9	-	TGTGCCAGCAGCCCCAGGGGCTCCTACGAGCAGTACTTC	CASSPRGSYEQYF
-	TRBJ2-2	TRBV5-1	-	TGCGCCAGCAGCTGGTCAGGGGATGGTGTCGGGGAGCTGTTTTTT	CASSWSGDGVGELFF
-	TRBJ2-1	TRBV4-2	-	TGTGCCAGCAGCCAAGTGGGTGCTAGCTCCTACAATGAGCAGTTCTTC	CASSQVGASSYNEQFF
-	TRBJ1-1	TRBV25-1	-	TGTGCCAGCATCGAGAATTTCGGCACTGAAGCTTTCTTT	CASIENFGTEAFF
-	TRBJ1-2	TRBV7-9	-	TGTGCCAGCAGCTTCATGGAGGAGGGCTACACCTTC	CASSFMEEGYTF
-	TRBJ1-3	TRBV2	TRBD1	TGTGCCAGCAGTGACCGGACAGGTTGGGCAAACACCATATATTTT	CASSDRTGWANTIYF
once	TRBJ2-7	TRBV4-1	-	TGCGCCAGCAGCCAAGAGACAACCCTAATGGGCTACGAGCAGTACTTC	CASSQETTLMGYEQYF
-	TRBJ1-2	TRBV7-2	-	TGTGCCAGCAGCTTAGGCCAGAACTATGGCTACACCTTC	CASSLGQNYGYTF
-	TRBJ1-3	TRBV30	-	TGTGCCTGGACCTGGACAGGAAACACCATATATTTT	CAWTWTGNTIYF
-	TRBJ1-5	TRBV4-3	-	TGCGCCAGCAGCCAGCCCGTACAGGGTAGAAATCAGCCCCAGCATTTT	CASSQPVQGRNQPQHF
-	TRBJ2-4	TRBV19	-	TGTGCCAGTAGCTGGGCAGGGGCGGTGTCCGTTTCCAAAAACATTCAGTACTTC	CASSWAGAVSVSKNIQYF
-	TRBJ2-6	TRBV12-1	-	TGTGCCAGCAGCTTCCCGCCACCGGGACAGGGTATCCCTGGGGCCAACGTCCTGACTTTC	CASSFPPPGQGIPGANVLTF
-	TRBJ2-1	TRBV19	-	TGTGCCAGTAGTATCTCCAATACTAATCTCAATGAGCAGTTCTTC	CASSISNTNLNEQFF
-	TRBJ2-7	TRBV11-3	TRBD1	TGTGCCAGCAGCTTGCGGGACAGGGTATCCTACGAGCAGTACTTC	CASSLRDRVSYEQYF
-	TRBJ2-6	TRBV4-3	TRBD1	TGCGCCAGCAGCCAGACCATGGGACAGGGGAGGGTCTCTGGGGCCAACGTCCTGACTTTC	CASSQTMGQGRVSGANVLTF
-	TRBJ2-1	TRBV4-3	-	TGCGCCAGCAGCCAAGCAACAGGCAAAGAGCAGTTCTTC	CASSQATGKEQFF
few	TRBJ2-7	TRBV5-6	-	TGTGCCAGCAGCTTTGGGGTAGCGCAGTACGAGCAGTACTTC	CASSFGVAQYEQYF
-	TRBJ2-1	TRBV7-8	TRBD2	TGTGCCAGCAGCTTAGTGCTGATGTTCACTAGCGGGGGGCCGGACAATGAGCAGTTCTTC	CASSLVLMFTSGGPDNEQFF
few	TRBJ1-3	TRBV9	-	TGTGCCAGCAGCGTAGCGGGTGGAAACACCATATATTTT	CASSVAGGNTIYF
-	TRBJ2-3	TRBV5-1	-	TGCGCCAGCAGCTTGGCGGGGATCCGCACAGATACGCAGTATTTT	CASSLAGIRTDTQYF
-	TRBJ2-1	TRBV6-5	TRBD2	TGTGCCAGCTTTACTAGCGGGGGCTACAATGAGCAGTTCTTC	CASFTSGGYNEQFF
-	TRBJ2-7	TRBV30	-	TGTGCCTGGAGTGTACGGTACGAGCAGTACTTC	CAWSVRYEQYF
-	TRBJ2-1	TRBV11-3	-	TGTGCCAGCAGCTTATCCAGGGGAATGAATGAGCAGTTCTTC	CASSLSRGMNEQFF
-	TRBJ2-7	TRBV7-8	TRBD2	TGTGCCAGCAGCCAAAGAAGCGGGAGGGCAGGTGAGCAGTACTTC	CASSQRSGRAGEQYF
once	TRBJ2-6	TRBV30	TRBD1	TGTGCCTGGTTCACAGGGGTCGGGGCCAACGTCCTGACTTTC	CAWFTGVGANVLTF
once	TRBJ2-3	TRBV7-3	-	TGTGCCAGCAGCTTCTCAGGGTCCAGCACAGATACGCAGTATTTT	CASSFSGSSTDTQYF
-	TRBJ2-2	TRBV7-6	-	TGTGCCAGCAGCTTAACTGGTTCCGGGGAGCTGTTTTTT	CASSLTGSGELFF
-	TRBJ2-1	TRBV5-6	-	TGTGCCAGCAGCGGCCTAACTAGCCCTCGACACAATGAGCAGTTCTTC	CASSGLTSPRHNEQFF
-	TRBJ1-2	TRBV4-1	TRBD1	TGCGCCAGCAGCCATGGTTCCCCGGACAGGTTGACTGGCTACACCTTC	CASSHGSPDRLTGYTF
-	TRBJ2-2	TRBV7-2	TRBD1	TGTGCCAGCAGCATCAGGACAGGGAAAACCGGGGAGCTGTTTTTT	CASSIRTGKTGELFF
-	TRBJ2-7	TRBV7-2	TRBD1	TGTGCCAGCAGCTTTGAACCTCAGGGGGTACGAGAGCAGTACTTC	CASSFEPQGVREQYF
once	TRBJ2-1	TRBV6-4	TRBD2	TGTGCCAGCAGTGTTCAGACTAGCGGGGGGGCAGATGAGCAGTTCTTC	CASSVQTSGGADEQFF
-	TRBJ2-2	TRBV2	TRBD2	TGTGCCAGCAGCCGGACTAGAGTGGGGGAGCTGTTTTTT	CASSRTRVGELFF
-	TRBJ2-7	TRBV4-2	-	TGTGCCAGCAGCCAAGATAGATGGGGAGGCCTCGGGTCCTACGAGCAGTACTTC	CASSQDRWGGLGSYEQYF
-	TRBJ2-2	TRBV7-9	TRBD1	TGTGCCAGCAGCCGGGGACAGGGGAACACCGGGGAGCTGTTTTTT	CASSRGQGNTGELFF
-	TRBJ2-4	TRBV15	TRBD1	TGTGCCACCAGCAGAGATAGGGGGCCAGCGGCCTCACTCGCCAAAAACATTCAGTACTTC	CATSRDRGPAASLAKNIQYF
-	TRBJ1-4	TRBV9	-	TGTGCCAGCAGCCCCCCAGGGGTGAGCGGCAATGAAAAACTGTTTTTT	CASSPPGVSGNEKLFF
-	TRBJ2-5	TRBV7-2	TRBD1	TGTGCCAGCAGCTTAGGGGACAGGGGATTACAAGAGACCCAGTACTTC	CASSLGDRGLQETQYF
-	TRBJ2-7	TRBV7-9	TRBD1	TGTGCCAGCAGCCGTGACAGGGCCAACTTGTACTTC	CASSRDRANLYF
-	TRBJ1-5	TRBV30	TRBD1	TGTGCCCGGACCCCAAGGGGGACAGGGATCCAGCCCCAGCATTTT	CARTPRGTGIQPQHF
-	TRBJ1-2	TRBV7-2	-	TGTGCCAGCAGCTTATCAGGGGGCTACACCTTC	CASSLSGGYTF
few	TRBJ1-2	TRBV7-9	-	TGTGCCAGCAGCTCGGAGGTGGGCGGCTACACCTTC	CASSSEVGGYTF
-	TRBJ2-2	TRBV27	TRBD2	TGTGCCAGCAGTTTGGGAGCGGGGGGGCCGGAAACCGGGGAGCTGTTTTTT	CASSLGAGGPETGELFF
-	TRBJ1-1	TRBV6-4	TRBD1	TGTGCCATCAGTCACGGGACAGAGATGAACACTGAAGCTTTCTTT	CAISHGTEMNTEAFF
-	TRBJ2-5	TRBV4-2	TRBD2	TGTGCCAGCAGCCAAGGGGAGCAAGCGGGGGGACGGGGGCGCGAGACCCAGTACTTC	CASSQGEQAGGRGRETQYF
once	TRBJ2-3	TRBV7-8	-	TGTGCCAGCAGCGCCATCAGGGGAGCAGATACGCAGTATTTT	CASSAIRGADTQYF
-	TRBJ2-6	TRBV27	-	TGTGCCACCAGGAGCTCTGGGGCCAACGTCCTGACTTTC	CATRSSGANVLTF
-	TRBJ2-2	TRBV30	-	TGTGCCTGGAGACTAGGGGGCGGGGAGCTGTTTTTT	CAWRLGGGELFF
few	TRBJ1-2	TRBV4-3	-	TGCGCCAGCAGCCCATCAGAGGGGGCTAACTATGGCTACACCTTC	CASSPSEGANYGYTF
once	TRBJ2-7	TRBV16	-	TGTGCCAGCAGCCAATCAAGGGGTGTCGGCGAGCAGTACTTC	CASSQSRGVGEQYF